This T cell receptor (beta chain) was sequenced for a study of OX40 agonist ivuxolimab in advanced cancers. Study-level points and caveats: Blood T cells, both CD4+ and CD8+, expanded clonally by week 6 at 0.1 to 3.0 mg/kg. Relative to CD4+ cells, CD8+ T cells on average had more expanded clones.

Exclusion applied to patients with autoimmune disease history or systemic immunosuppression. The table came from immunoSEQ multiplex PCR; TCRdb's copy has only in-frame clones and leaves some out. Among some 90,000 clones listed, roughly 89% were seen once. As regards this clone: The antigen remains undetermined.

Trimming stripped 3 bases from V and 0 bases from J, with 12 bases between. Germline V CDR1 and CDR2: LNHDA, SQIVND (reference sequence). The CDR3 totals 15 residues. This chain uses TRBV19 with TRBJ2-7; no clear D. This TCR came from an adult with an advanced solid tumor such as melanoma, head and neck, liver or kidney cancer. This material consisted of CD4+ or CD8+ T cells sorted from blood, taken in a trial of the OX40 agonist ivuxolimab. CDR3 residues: CASSILSASSYEQYF. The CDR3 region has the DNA TGTGCCAGTAGTATTCTCTCCGCGAGCTCCTACGAGCAGTACTTC.